This T cell receptor beta chain was sequenced for a study of blood T cell repertoires in COVID-19. Overall study: Samples taken during acute and convalescent COVID-19 were collected in the United States, Italy and Spain.

V was trimmed by 5 bases and J by 8 bases, leaving 10 bases between them. CDR1 is SGHAT and CDR2 is FQNNGV in the germline V gene. This CDR3 has 12 amino acids. Under the authors' procedure: Cell counts per sample came from amplifying reference gene primers. The protocol was immunoSEQ multiplex PCR, while the TCRdb copy is restricted to in-frame clones and leaves out a portion. For V, J and clone size, that table is used; D and trimming come from the DNA. The table records 200,000 to 250,000 clones, roughly 84% of them present only once. This chain uses TRBV11-2 with TRBJ1-3, with D perhaps TRBD1 (6 bases). Sequences were obtained from peripheral blood. This receptor was identified in an elderly woman with acute or convalescent COVID-19. CDR3 nucleotides: TGTGCCAGCAGCCCAAAGGGGGACACCATATATTTT. Translation gives CASSPKGDTIYF. Looking up the rest from reference TRBV11-2 and TRBJ1-3 gives the full variable domain: EAGVAQSPRYKIIEKRQSVAFWCNPISGHATLYWYQQILGQGPKLLIQFQNNGVVDDSQLPKDRFSAERLKGVDSTLKIQPAKLEDSAVYLCASSPKGDTIYFGEGSWLTVV.